The rows below give T cell receptor beta chains drawn from one sample of a study of OX40 agonist ivuxolimab in advanced cancers. Sequencing was performed with immunoSEQ multiplex PCR; in TCRdb, only in-frame clones are kept and a portion is missing. Of tens of thousands of clones listed, around 94% are singletons. Sequenced material: CD4+ or CD8+ T cells sorted from blood, taken in a trial of the OX40 agonist ivuxolimab. These receptors all come from an adult with an advanced solid tumor such as melanoma, head and neck, liver or kidney cancer. The CDR3 runs from the conserved cysteine through the conserved F or W.

J | V | CDR3
TRBJ2-7 | TRBV6-5 | CASSYPFASSYEQYF
TRBJ2-7 | TRBV27 | CASSLTPGLEYF
TRBJ2-5 | TRBV11-2 | CASSSRTSGRAYETQYF
TRBJ2-1 | TRBV7-6 | CASSLEDRGDEQFF
TRBJ2-3 | TRBV7-9 | CASSLYSGGDSPFDTQYF
TRBJ2-7 | TRBV6-1 | CASSEGPGLPYEQYF
TRBJ2-7 | TRBV28 | CASSLQGLGVAQYF
TRBJ2-2 | TRBV7-2 | CASSLAKLVTGELFF
TRBJ2-7 | TRBV10-3 | CAISASQGTPSYEQYF
TRBJ2-7 | TRBV30 | CAWSVLGDYEQYF
TRBJ1-4 | TRBV7-9 | CASSSSTGTAEYEKLFF
TRBJ2-1 | TRBV28 | CASTLVPYNEQFF
TRBJ2-7 | TRBV9 | CASSVKGSFYEQYF
TRBJ2-3 | TRBV7-2 | CASSLGGWPGDTQYF
TRBJ2-1 | TRBV9 | CASSVGEEQFF
TRBJ1-1 | TRBV5-1 | CASSPRQATEAFF
TRBJ1-2 | TRBV4-3 | CASSQLAQGDGYTF
TRBJ2-7 | TRBV15 | CATAGGRFYEQYF
TRBJ2-2 | TRBV4-3 | CASSQELAGALGELFF
TRBJ1-5 | TRBV21-1 | CASSRRDRGISNQPQHF
TRBJ2-7 | TRBV25-1 | CASSGPSGYEQYF
TRBJ2-7 | TRBV5-4 | CASSPGTSAYEQYF
TRBJ1-1 | TRBV13 | CASSLEGNTEAFF
TRBJ2-7 | TRBV7-6 | CASSSGTDLIHEQYF
TRBJ2-3 | TRBV4-1 | CASSHHRGSPTDTQYF
TRBJ1-2 | TRBV7-3 | CASSPLPGPSDDGYTF
TRBJ2-7 | TRBV4-2 | CASSQGNYAYEQYF
TRBJ1-1 | TRBV21-1 | CASSKAKRGRGPNTEAFF
TRBJ2-7 | TRBV6-1 | CASSEELLGTEQYF
TRBJ2-7 | TRBV6-5 | CASSPTRTHSYEQYF
TRBJ2-7 | TRBV6-1 | CASSRDLTGEQYF
TRBJ2-5 | TRBV5-6 | CASSPGGVGRETQYF
TRBJ1-6 | TRBV5-4 | CASSFGGGVTPLHF
TRBJ1-6 | TRBV6-5 | CASGIWGGQNSPLHF
TRBJ2-5 | TRBV5-6 | CASSLQETQYF
TRBJ2-7 | TRBV5-4 | CASSETGGVTYEQYF
TRBJ2-3 | TRBV7-2 | CASSLVRGGYTDTQYF
TRBJ1-2 | TRBV6-5 | CASSYGGDYGYTF
TRBJ2-5 | TRBV6-5 | CASSYRLGQIRETQYF
TRBJ2-3 | TRBV5-1 | CASSSGGADKADTQYF
TRBJ2-1 | TRBV7-8 | CASSLGPSLEFF
TRBJ2-5 | TRBV12-5 | CASGFQGLRETQYF
TRBJ2-7 | TRBV27 | CASAWASDSYYEQYF
TRBJ2-1 | TRBV14 | CASSQGGGNEQFF